A selection of T cell receptor beta chains follows, all from one sample in a study of CD8 T cells in ankylosing spondylitis. MiXCR, run by TCRdb on the 5' RACE reads, gives a single entry per CDR3 protein. The sample consists of 200,000 or so distinct CDR3 sequences, roughly 18% of them appearing once. Sequencing was carried out using blood, either unsorted or a sorted T cell fraction (not recorded which). The receptors here all came from a male donor aged 5-29 years with ankylosing spondylitis or in good health (not recorded which). The CDR3 runs from the conserved cysteine through the conserved F or W. A D gene is named only where the DNA matches it firmly. Clone size appears in some rows only: once, few, many, or a class for an expanded clone.

j_gene	v_gene	d_gene	abundance	CDR3aa	CDR3nt
TRBJ2-7	TRBV11-2	TRBD2	many	CASSPREAGGPSEQYF	TGTGCCAGCAGCCCCCGGGAGGCGGGAGGGCCTTCCGAGCAGTACTTC
TRBJ2-1	TRBV12-3/TRBV12-4	NA	few	CASSLPRGPYNEQFF	TGTGCCAGCAGTTTACCCAGGGGCCCCTACAATGAGCAGTTCTTC
TRBJ2-1	TRBV11-3	NA	many	CASTHGPSGPEQFF	TGTGCCAGCACCCACGGGCCTTCCGGGCCTGAGCAGTTCTTC
TRBJ1-2	TRBV9	TRBD1	many	CASSIGTGRSYGYTF	TGTGCCAGCAGCATAGGGACAGGAAGATCCTATGGCTACACCTTC
TRBJ1-5	TRBV18	NA	NA	CASSPTNQPQHF	TGTGCCAGCTCACCTACCAATCAGCCCCAGCATTTT
TRBJ2-2	TRBV19	TRBD2	NA	CASMAGDDTGELFF	TGTGCCAGTATGGCGGGAGACGATACCGGGGAGCTGTTTTTT
TRBJ2-7	TRBV6-2/TRBV6-3	NA	few	CASSYPGEAYEQYF	TGTGCCAGCAGTTACCCTGGAGAAGCTTACGAGCAGTACTTC
TRBJ2-3	TRBV2	NA	many	CASSVASTDTQYF	TGTGCCAGCAGTGTTGCTAGCACAGATACGCAGTATTTT
TRBJ2-1	TRBV6-2/TRBV6-3	NA	many	CASPKGEPYNEQFF	TGTGCCAGCCCAAAGGGTGAGCCCTACAATGAGCAGTTCTTC
TRBJ2-7	TRBV20-1	NA	many	CSAGGGLLTEQYF	TGCAGTGCAGGAGGGGGACTACTGACCGAGCAGTACTTC
TRBJ2-2	TRBV5-4	NA	many	CASRDRTGELFF	TGTGCCAGCCGGGATAGAACCGGGGAGCTGTTTTTT
TRBJ1-2	TRBV5-1	NA	many	CASSDGRVDGLVYTF	TGCGCCAGCAGCGACGGACGGGTGGACGGGCTAGTCTACACCTTC
TRBJ2-5	TRBV6-1	TRBD2	many	CASRGLAEETQYF	TGTGCCAGCAGGGGACTAGCGGAAGAGACCCAGTACTTC
TRBJ2-7	TRBV11-2	NA	many	CASSRPDSSYEQYF	TGTGCCAGCAGCCGGCCCGACTCGAGCTACGAGCAGTACTTC
TRBJ2-1	TRBV14	TRBD2	many	CASSQLAGGPILNEQFF	TGTGCCAGCAGCCAACTAGCGGGAGGCCCCATATTGAATGAGCAGTTCTTC
TRBJ1-4	TRBV5-1	NA	many	CASSIFPGRTEKLFF	TGCGCCAGCAGCATATTCCCGGGACGTACTGAAAAACTGTTTTTT
TRBJ2-4	TRBV7-2	NA	many	CASSSRAIAKNIQYF	TGTGCCAGCAGCTCACGAGCGATAGCCAAAAACATTCAGTACTTC
TRBJ2-2	TRBV4-3	NA	many	CASSPGETNTGELFF	TGCGCCAGCAGCCCCGGGGAGACGAACACCGGGGAGCTGTTTTTT
TRBJ2-1	TRBV20-1	NA	NA	CSARDPGERGRNEQFF	TGCAGTGCTAGAGATCCCGGGGAGAGGGGCCGCAATGAGCAGTTCTTC
TRBJ2-3	TRBV20-1	NA	NA	CSASKRTTRDSGTDTQYF	TGCAGTGCTAGCAAGAGAACCACTCGGGACTCCGGCACAGATACGCAGTATTTT
TRBJ2-1	TRBV29-1	TRBD2	many	CSVFLVPSGRDEQFF	TGCAGCGTTTTTCTTGTCCCTAGCGGGAGGGATGAGCAGTTCTTC
TRBJ2-7	TRBV30	NA	NA	CAWNKGYEQYF	TGTGCCTGGAACAAGGGCTACGAGCAGTACTTC
TRBJ2-1	TRBV14	NA	many	CASSPTRGHSYNEQFF	TGTGCCAGCAGCCCGACTAGGGGTCACTCCTACAATGAGCAGTTCTTC
TRBJ2-1	TRBV18	NA	many	CASSPSQGEQFF	TGTGCCAGCTCACCGTCGCAGGGGGAGCAGTTCTTC
TRBJ1-5	TRBV11-3	NA	NA	CASSLVRASNQPQHF	TGTGCCAGCAGCTTAGTCAGGGCGAGCAATCAGCCCCAGCATTTT
TRBJ1-6	TRBV25-1	NA	many	CASISGEGSPLHF	TGTGCCAGCATCTCGGGCGAAGGATCACCCCTCCACTTT
TRBJ1-1	TRBV29-1	NA	NA	CSVPSMNTEAFF	TGCAGCGTTCCCAGCATGAACACTGAAGCTTTCTTT
TRBJ2-2	TRBV4-3	NA	many	CASSQEGHRNLGGELFF	TGCGCCAGCAGCCAAGAGGGACACCGGAATCTTGGCGGGGAGCTGTTTTTT
TRBJ2-1	TRBV4-1	NA	many	CASSQEGTEQFF	TGCGCCAGCAGCCAAGAGGGCACAGAGCAGTTCTTC
TRBJ2-7	TRBV28	NA	many	CASSLGLGPRYYEQYF	TGTGCCAGCAGCCTAGGGCTGGGGCCGAGGTATTACGAGCAGTACTTC
TRBJ2-7	TRBV29-1	TRBD1	many	CSVDSGTGPGGQYF	TGCAGCGTTGACTCCGGGACAGGACCCGGCGGGCAGTACTTC
TRBJ1-1	TRBV12-3/TRBV12-4	NA	many	CASSFMGGTEAFF	TGTGCCAGCAGTTTTATGGGAGGCACTGAAGCTTTCTTT
TRBJ2-7	TRBV27	TRBD2	NA	CASVAGARNEQYF	TGTGCCAGTGTGGCGGGAGCGAGAAACGAGCAGTACTTC
TRBJ2-3	TRBV7-6	NA	many	CASSTLVDGLEYF	TGTGCCAGCAGCACACTAGTGGACGGGTTGGAGTATTTT
TRBJ2-7	TRBV20-1	TRBD1	many	CSAIDRDRYEQYF	TGCAGTGCTATCGACAGGGACCGCTACGAGCAGTACTTC
TRBJ2-7	TRBV10-3	NA	many	CAITPDGSYEQYF	TGTGCCATCACCCCCGACGGATCCTACGAGCAGTACTTC
TRBJ1-2	TRBV6-2/TRBV6-3	NA	many	CASSYQRITLYGYTF	TGTGCCAGCAGTTACCAACGAATTACCCTTTATGGCTACACCTTC
TRBJ2-2	TRBV20-1	TRBD2	few	CSAISSGRAKGELFF	TGCAGTGCTATAAGTAGCGGGAGGGCCAAAGGGGAGCTGTTTTTT
TRBJ1-1	TRBV6-2/TRBV6-3	NA	many	CASSTAVNTEAFF	TGTGCCAGCAGTACCGCGGTGAACACTGAAGCTTTCTTT
TRBJ1-2	TRBV12-3/TRBV12-4	TRBD1	NA	CASGPTGEYGYTF	TGTGCCAGCGGCCCGACAGGGGAATATGGCTACACCTTC
TRBJ1-1	TRBV14	TRBD1	many	CASSQTGRGPEAFF	TGTGCCAGCAGCCAGACAGGGAGAGGGCCTGAAGCTTTCTTT
TRBJ2-2	TRBV12-3/TRBV12-4	NA	many	CASSPTSGRGRHAGELFF	TGTGCCAGCAGCCCCACCTCTGGCCGCGGGCGGCACGCCGGGGAGCTGTTTTTT
TRBJ2-1	TRBV7-8	NA	NA	CASSSSLVRVGNEQFF	TGTGCCAGCAGCTCCTCCCTTGTGCGCGTAGGCAATGAGCAGTTCTTC
TRBJ2-3	TRBV4-3	NA	NA	CASRVDSTSTDTQYF	TGCGCCAGCAGGGTCGACAGTACTAGCACAGATACGCAGTATTTT
TRBJ2-5	TRBV29-1	NA	many	CSVGILKTQYF	TGCAGCGTTGGAATTTTGAAGACCCAGTACTTC
TRBJ2-7	TRBV20-1	NA	NA	CSARDVSTSEQYF	TGCAGTGCTAGAGACGTCTCTACTTCCGAGCAGTACTTC
TRBJ2-3	TRBV20-1	NA	many	CSAAASGRSGTQYF	TGCAGTGCGGCCGCCAGCGGAAGATCCGGTACGCAGTATTTT
TRBJ2-5	TRBV15	TRBD2	many	CATSRGGLAIETQYF	TGTGCCACCAGCAGAGGTGGACTAGCGATAGAGACCCAGTACTTC
TRBJ2-5	TRBV20-1	NA	many	CSARGSNQETQYF	TGCAGTGCTAGGGGTAGCAACCAAGAGACCCAGTACTTC
TRBJ2-1	TRBV7-8	TRBD2	many	CASSLVLAGPSSYNEQFF	TGTGCCAGCAGCTTAGTACTAGCGGGCCCGAGCTCCTACAATGAGCAGTTCTTC
TRBJ2-1	TRBV9	NA	many	CASSPPGPEQFF	TGTGCCAGCAGCCCTCCAGGGCCTGAGCAGTTCTTC
TRBJ2-7	TRBV29-1	TRBD1	many	CSVGQGHEQYF	TGCAGCGTTGGACAGGGCCACGAGCAGTACTTC
TRBJ2-3	TRBV5-1	TRBD1	many	CASRDRVGTDTQYF	TGCGCCAGCAGGGACAGGGTCGGCACAGATACGCAGTATTTT
TRBJ2-3	TRBV20-1	NA	NA	CSAIVTDTQYF	TGCAGTGCTATCGTGACAGATACGCAGTATTTT
TRBJ2-1	TRBV11-2	NA	few	CASSLDLTEQFF	TGTGCCAGCAGCTTAGATCTAACTGAGCAGTTCTTC
TRBJ2-3	TRBV4-3	NA	many	CASSQGFTDTQYF	TGCGCCAGCAGCCAAGGGTTCACAGATACGCAGTATTTT
TRBJ1-3	TRBV11-3	TRBD1	many	CASSYYRQGPSGNTIYF	TGTGCCAGCAGCTACTACCGACAGGGTCCTTCAGGAAACACCATATATTTT
TRBJ2-5	TRBV12-3/TRBV12-4	NA	many	CASSAYPASQETQYF	TGTGCCAGCAGTGCCTACCCAGCGTCTCAAGAGACCCAGTACTTC
TRBJ1-6	TRBV4-2	NA	many	CASSQDTYNSPLHF	TGTGCCAGCAGCCAAGACACCTATAATTCACCCCTCCACTTT